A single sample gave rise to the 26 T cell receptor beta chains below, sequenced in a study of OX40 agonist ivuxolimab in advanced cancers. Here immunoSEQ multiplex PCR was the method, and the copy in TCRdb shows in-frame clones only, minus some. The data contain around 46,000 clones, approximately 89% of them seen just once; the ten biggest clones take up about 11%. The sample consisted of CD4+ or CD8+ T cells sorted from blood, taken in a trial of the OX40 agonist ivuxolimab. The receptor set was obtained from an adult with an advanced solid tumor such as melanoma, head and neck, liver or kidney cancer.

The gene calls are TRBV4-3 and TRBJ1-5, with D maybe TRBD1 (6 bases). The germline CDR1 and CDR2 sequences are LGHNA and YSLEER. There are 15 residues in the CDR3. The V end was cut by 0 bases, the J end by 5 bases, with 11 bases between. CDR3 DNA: TGCGCCAGCAGCCAAGATAGGGGGGCGGATCAGCCCCAGCATTTT. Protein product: CASSQDRGADQPQHF.

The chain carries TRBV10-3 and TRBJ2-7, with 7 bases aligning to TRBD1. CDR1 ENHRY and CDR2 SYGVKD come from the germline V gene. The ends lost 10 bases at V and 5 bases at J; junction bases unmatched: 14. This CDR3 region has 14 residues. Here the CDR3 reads CATSPWDSVDEQYF. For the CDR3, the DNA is TGTGCCACTTCTCCCTGGGACAGTGTAGACGAGCAGTACTTC.

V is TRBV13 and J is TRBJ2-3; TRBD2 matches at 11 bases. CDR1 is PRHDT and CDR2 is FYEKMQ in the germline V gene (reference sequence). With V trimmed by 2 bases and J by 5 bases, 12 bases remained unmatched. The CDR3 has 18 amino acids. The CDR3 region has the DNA TGTGCCAGCAGCTTATCGCTAGCGGGAGGCCTCAAGGGAGATACGCAGTATTTT. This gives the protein CASSLSLAGGLKGDTQYF.

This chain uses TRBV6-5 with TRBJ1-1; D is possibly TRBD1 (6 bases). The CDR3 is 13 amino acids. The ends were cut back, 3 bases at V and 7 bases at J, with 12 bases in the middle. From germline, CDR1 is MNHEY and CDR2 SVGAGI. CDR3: CASSYVQGLEAFF. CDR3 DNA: TGTGCCAGCAGTTATGTACAGGGTCTTGAAGCTTTCTTT.

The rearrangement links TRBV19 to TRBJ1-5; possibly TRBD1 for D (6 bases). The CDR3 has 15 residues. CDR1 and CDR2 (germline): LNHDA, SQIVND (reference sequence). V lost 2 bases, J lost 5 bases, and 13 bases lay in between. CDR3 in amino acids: CASSITMGGDQPQHF. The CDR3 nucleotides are TGTGCCAGTAGTATAACCATGGGGGGCGATCAGCCCCAGCATTTT.

CDR3 sequence (DNA): TGTGCCAGCGGCGGACAGGGAGTAGGAACCCAGTACTTC. It codes for CASGGQGVGTQYF. This rearrangement joins TRBV27 to TRBJ2-5; 8 nucleotides match TRBD1. V shed 8 bases and J 8 bases; nucleotides not matched to a gene: 10. This CDR3 spans 13 amino acids. Germline CDR1 and CDR2: MNHEY and SMNVEV (reference sequence).

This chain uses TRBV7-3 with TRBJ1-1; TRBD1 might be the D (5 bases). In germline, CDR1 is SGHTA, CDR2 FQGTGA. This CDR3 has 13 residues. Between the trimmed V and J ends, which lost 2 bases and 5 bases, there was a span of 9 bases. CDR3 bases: TGTGCCAGCAGCTTATCGAAGGGGACTGAAGCTTTCTTT. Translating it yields CASSLSKGTEAFF.

CDR3 amino acids: CASSIPPLEGGGEQFF. CDR3 bases: TGTGCCAGTAGTATACCCCCTTTAGAAGGGGGCGGTGAGCAGTTCTTC. This chain links TRBV19 with TRBJ2-1; 7 bases line up with TRBD1. Germline loops: CDR1 LNHDA, CDR2 SQIVND (reference sequence). After removal of 2 bases from V and 9 bases from J, the junction contained 13 bases not matched to a gene. CDR3 length: 16 residues.

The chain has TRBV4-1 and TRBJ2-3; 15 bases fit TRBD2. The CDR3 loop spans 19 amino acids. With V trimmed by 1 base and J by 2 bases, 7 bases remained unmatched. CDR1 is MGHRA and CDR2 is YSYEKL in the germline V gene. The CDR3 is CASSQAGLAGGPDTDTQYF. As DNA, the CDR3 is TGCGCCAGCAGCCAAGCCGGACTAGCGGGGGGGCCTGACACAGATACGCAGTATTTT.

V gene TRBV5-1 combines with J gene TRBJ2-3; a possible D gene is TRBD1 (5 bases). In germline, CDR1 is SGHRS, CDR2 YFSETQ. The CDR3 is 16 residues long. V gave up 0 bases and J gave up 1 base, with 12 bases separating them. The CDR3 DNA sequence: TGCGCCAGCAGCTTGGAGCCAGGGTGGGGCACAGATACGCAGTATTTT. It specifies CASSLEPGWGTDTQYF.

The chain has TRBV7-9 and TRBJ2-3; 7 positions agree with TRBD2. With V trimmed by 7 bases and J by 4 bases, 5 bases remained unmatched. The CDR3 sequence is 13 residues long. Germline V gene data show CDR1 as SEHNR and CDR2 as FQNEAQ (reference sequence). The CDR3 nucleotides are TGTGCCAGCATCGGACTAGTTGCAGATACGCAGTATTTT. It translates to CASIGLVADTQYF.

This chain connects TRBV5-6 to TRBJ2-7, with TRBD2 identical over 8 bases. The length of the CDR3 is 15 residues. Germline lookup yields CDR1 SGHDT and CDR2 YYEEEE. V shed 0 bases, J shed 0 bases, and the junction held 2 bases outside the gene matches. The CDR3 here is CASSLGAGASYEQYF. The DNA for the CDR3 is TGTGCCAGCAGCTTGGGAGCGGGGGCCTCCTACGAGCAGTACTTC.

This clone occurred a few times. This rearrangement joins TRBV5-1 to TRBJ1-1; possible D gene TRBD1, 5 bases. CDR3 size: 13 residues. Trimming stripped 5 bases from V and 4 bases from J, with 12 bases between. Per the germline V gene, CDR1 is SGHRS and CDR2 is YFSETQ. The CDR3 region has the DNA TGCGCCAGCAGAACTGGACACGGCACTGAAGCTTTCTTT. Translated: CASRTGHGTEAFF.

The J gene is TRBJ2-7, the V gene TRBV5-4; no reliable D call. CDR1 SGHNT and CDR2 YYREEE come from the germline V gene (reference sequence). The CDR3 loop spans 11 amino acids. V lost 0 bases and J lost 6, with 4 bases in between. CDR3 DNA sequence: TGTGCCAGCAGCTTGGCTGGCGAGCAGTACTTC. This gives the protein CASSLAGEQYF.

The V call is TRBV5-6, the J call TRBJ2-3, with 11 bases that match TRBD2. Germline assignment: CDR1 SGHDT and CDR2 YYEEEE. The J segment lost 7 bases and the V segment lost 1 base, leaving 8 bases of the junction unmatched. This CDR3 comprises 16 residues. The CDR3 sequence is CASSLSGLAGGYTQYF. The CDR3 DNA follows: TGTGCCAGCAGCTTGAGCGGGCTAGCGGGAGGATATACGCAGTATTTT.

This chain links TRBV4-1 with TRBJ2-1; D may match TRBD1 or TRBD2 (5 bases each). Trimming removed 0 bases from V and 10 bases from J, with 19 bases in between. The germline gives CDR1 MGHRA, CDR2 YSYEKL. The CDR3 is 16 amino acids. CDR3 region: CASSQERGLHSSEQFF. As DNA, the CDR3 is TGCGCCAGCAGCCAAGAACGGGGCCTCCACTCATCCGAGCAGTTCTTC.

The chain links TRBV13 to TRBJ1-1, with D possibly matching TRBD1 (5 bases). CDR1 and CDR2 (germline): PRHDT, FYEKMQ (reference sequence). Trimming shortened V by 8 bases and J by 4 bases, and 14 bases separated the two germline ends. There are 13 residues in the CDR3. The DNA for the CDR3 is TGTGCCAGCTGGCAGGGAGGAACCACTGAAGCTTTCTTT. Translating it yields CASWQGGTTEAFF. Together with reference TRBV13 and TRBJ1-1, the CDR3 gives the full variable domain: AAGVIQSPRHLIKEKRETATLKCYPIPRHDTVYWYQQGPGQDPQFLISFYEKMQSDKGSIPDRFSAQQFSDYHSELNMSSLELGDSALYFCASWQGGTTEAFFGQGTRLTVV.

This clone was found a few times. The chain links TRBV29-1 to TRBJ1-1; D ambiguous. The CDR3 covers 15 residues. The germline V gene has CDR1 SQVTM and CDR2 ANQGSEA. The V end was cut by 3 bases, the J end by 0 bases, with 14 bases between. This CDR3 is CSVESPVNMNTEAFF. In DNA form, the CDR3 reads TGCAGCGTTGAGTCGCCAGTTAACATGAACACTGAAGCTTTCTTT.

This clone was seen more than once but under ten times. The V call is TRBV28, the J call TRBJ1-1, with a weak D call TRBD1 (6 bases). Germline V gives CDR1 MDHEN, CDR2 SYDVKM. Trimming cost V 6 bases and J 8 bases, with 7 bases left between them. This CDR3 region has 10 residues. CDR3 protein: CASRDREAFF. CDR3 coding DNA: TGTGCCAGCAGGGACAGAGAAGCTTTCTTT.

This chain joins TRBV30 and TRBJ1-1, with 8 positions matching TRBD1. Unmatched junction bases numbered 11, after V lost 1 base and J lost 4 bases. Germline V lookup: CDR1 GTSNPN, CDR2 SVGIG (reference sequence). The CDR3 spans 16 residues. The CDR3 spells CAWSGDRIDRGTEAFF. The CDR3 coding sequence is TGTGCCTGGAGTGGTGACCGCATCGACAGGGGCACTGAAGCTTTCTTT.

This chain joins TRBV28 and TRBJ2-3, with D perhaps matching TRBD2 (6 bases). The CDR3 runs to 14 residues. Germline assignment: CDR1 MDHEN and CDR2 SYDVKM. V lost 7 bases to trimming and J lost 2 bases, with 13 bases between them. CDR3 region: CASTRAGSTDTQYF. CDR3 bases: TGTGCCAGCACAAGGGCGGGATCCACAGATACGCAGTATTTT.

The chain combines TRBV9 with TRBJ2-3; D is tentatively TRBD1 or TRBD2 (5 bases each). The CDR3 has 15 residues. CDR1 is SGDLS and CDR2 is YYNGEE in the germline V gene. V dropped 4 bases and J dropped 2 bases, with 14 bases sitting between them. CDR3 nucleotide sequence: TGTGCCAGCAGCAAGGACTGGGGGTCCACAGATACGCAGTATTTT. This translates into CASSKDWGSTDTQYF. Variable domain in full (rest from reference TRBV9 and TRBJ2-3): DSGVTQTPKHLITATGQRVTLRCSPRSGDLSVYWYQQSLDQGLQFLIQYYNGEERAKGNILERFSAQQFPDLHSELNLSSLELGDSALYFCASSKDWGSTDTQYFGPGTRLTVL.

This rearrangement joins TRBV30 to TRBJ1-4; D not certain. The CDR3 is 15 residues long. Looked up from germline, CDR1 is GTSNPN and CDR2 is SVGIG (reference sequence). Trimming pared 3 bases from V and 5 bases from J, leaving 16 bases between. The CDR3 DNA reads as TGTGCCTGGAGCACAGTAGGAGGCGGGAATGAAAAACTGTTTTTT. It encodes CAWSTVGGGNEKLFF.

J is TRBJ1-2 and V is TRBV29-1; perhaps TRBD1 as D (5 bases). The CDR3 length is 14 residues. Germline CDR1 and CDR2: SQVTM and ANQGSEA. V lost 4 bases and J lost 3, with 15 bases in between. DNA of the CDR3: TGCAGCGTTGTGGGCATACCGGGACACTATGGCTACACCTTC. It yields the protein CSVVGIPGHYGYTF.

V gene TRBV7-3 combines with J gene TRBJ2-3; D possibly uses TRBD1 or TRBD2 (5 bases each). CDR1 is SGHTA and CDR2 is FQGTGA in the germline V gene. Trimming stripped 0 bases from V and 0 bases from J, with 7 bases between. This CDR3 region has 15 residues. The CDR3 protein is CASSLTGVSTDTQYF. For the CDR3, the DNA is TGTGCCAGCAGCTTAACGGGGGTTAGCACAGATACGCAGTATTTT.

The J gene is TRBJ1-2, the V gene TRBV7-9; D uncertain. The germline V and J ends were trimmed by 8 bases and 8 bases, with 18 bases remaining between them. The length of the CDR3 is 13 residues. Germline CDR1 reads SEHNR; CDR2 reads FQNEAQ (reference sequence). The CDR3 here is CASGGWRAVGYTF. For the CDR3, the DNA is TGTGCCAGCGGTGGGTGGCGAGCTGTAGGCTACACCTTC.